Reported below is one TCR beta chain. This clonotype was recorded many times. No cognate antigen has been identified for it. Base qualities are not recorded, but no much larger clone differs from it by a single base. These data originate in a study of T-cell reconstitution after alpha-beta-depleted transplantation in children (dated by TCRdb to the mid-2010s). In the study overall: T-cell immune reconstitution after TCRalphabeta/CD19-depleted allogeneic hematopoietic cell transplantation in children was quantitatively tracked in the study by means of TCR repertoire profiling.

Libraries came from PCR. TCRdb records Illumina HiSeq 2500 as the sequencer. To normalize quantification of the TCRbeta repertoire, the TCR libraries were built with molecular barcoding that relied on unique molecular identifiers. TCRdb redid the processing of the public reads, applying fastp at Q25 and MiXCR, and retained in-frame beta chains. Each record represents a unique CDR3 protein, reported with the most common genes and DNA among its rows. A total of around 400,000 distinct CDR3 sequences appear in this sample, 9.5% to 13% of them only once. The ten largest account for approximately 5% of the sample. The V and J ends are trimmed by 1 base and 6 bases, leaving 14 bases between them. CDR1 and CDR2, looked up from the germline V gene (reference sequence), are SGHKS and YYEKEE. The CDR3 holds 15 amino acids from the cysteine to the phenylalanine. Only the CDR3 DNA stays, 45 bases, in frame from base 1.

The rearranged chain carries TRBV5-5 and TRBJ1-5; no D gene is confidently identified. Source: PBMCs from the stem cell graft donor, taken from the stem cell graft. The clonotype was recovered from a human donor who donated a stem cell graft to a child with acute myeloid leukemia. The CDR3 sequence is CASSLSLAVSQPQHF. The DNA sequence is given as TGTGCCAGCAGCTTGAGTTTGGCTGTGAGTCAGCCCCAGCATTTT.